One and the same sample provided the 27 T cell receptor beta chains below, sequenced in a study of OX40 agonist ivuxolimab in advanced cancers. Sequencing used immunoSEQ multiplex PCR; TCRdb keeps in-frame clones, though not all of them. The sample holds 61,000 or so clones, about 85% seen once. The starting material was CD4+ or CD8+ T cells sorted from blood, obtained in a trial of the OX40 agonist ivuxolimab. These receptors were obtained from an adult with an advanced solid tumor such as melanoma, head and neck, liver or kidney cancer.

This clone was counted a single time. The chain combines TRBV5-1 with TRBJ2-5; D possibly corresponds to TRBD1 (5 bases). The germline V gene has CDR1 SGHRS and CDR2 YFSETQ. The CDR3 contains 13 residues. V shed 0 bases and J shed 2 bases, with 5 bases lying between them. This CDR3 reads CASSLGQQETQYF. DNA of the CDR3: TGCGCCAGCAGCTTGGGACAGCAAGAGACCCAGTACTTC.

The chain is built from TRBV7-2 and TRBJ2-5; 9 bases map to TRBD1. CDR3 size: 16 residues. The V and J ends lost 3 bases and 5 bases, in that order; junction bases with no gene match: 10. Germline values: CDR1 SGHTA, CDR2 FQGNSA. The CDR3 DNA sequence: TGTGCCAGCAGCTTGAGACCGGGACAGGGTGCCGAGACCCAGTACTTC. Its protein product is CASSLRPGQGAETQYF. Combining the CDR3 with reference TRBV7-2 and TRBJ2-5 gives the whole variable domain GAGVSQSPSNKVTEKGKDVELRCDPISGHTALYWYRQSLGQGLEFLIYFQGNSAPDKSGLPSDRFSAERTGGSVSTLTIQRTQQEDSAVYLCASSLRPGQGAETQYFGPGTRLLVL.

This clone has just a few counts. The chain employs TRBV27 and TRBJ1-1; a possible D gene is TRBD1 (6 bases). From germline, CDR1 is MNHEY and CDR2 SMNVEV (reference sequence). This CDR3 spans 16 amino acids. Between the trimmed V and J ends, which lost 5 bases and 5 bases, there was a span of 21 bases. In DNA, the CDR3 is TGTGCCAGCAGTCCCGCCAGCACAGGGATTGGAACTGAAGCTTTCTTT. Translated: CASSPASTGIGTEAFF.

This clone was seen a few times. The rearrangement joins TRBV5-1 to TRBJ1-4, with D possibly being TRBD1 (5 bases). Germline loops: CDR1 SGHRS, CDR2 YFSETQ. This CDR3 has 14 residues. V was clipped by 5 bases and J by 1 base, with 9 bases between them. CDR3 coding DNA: TGCGCCAGCAGGCGGGGACTAACTAATGAAAAACTGTTTTTT. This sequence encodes CASRRGLTNEKLFF.

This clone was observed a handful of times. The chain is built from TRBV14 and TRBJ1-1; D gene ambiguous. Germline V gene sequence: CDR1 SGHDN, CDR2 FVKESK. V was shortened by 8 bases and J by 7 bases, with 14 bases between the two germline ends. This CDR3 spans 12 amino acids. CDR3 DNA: TGTGCCAGCCACAGATGGGGAGGTGAAGCTTTCTTT. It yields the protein CASHRWGGEAFF.

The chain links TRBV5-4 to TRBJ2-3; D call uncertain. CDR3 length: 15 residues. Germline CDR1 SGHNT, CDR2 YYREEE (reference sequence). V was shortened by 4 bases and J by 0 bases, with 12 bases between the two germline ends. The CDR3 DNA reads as TGTGCCAGCAGCCCACCGGGTCACAGCACAGATACGCAGTATTTT. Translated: CASSPPGHSTDTQYF.

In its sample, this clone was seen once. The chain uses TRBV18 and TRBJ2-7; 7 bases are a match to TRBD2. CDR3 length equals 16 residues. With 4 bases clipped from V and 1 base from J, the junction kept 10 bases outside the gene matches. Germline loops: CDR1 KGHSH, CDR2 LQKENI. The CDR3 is CASSRLTGGSSYEQYF. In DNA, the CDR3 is TGTGCCAGCTCACGTCTCACGGGAGGCTCTTCCTACGAGCAGTACTTC.

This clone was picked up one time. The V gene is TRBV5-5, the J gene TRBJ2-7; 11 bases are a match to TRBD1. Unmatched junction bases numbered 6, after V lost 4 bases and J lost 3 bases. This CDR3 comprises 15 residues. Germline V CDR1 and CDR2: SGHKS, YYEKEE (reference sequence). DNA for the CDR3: TGTGCCAGCAGCCCTTTCGGGACAGGGGGCTACGAGCAGTACTTC. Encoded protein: CASSPFGTGGYEQYF.

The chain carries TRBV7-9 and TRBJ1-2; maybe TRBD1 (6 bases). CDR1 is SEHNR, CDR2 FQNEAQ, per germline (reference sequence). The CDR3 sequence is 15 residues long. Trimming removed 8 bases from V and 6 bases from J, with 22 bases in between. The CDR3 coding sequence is TGTGCCAGCGGGGGGGTCAGCAGGGGAAGGGATGGCTACACCTTC. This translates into CASGGVSRGRDGYTF.

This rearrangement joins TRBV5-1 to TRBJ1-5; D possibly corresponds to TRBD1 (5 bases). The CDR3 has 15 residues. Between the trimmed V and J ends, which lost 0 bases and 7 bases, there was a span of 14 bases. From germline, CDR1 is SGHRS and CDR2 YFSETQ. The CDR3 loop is CASSLGGSPGQPQHF. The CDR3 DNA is TGCGCCAGCAGCTTGGGGGGGTCCCCAGGACAGCCCCAGCATTTT.

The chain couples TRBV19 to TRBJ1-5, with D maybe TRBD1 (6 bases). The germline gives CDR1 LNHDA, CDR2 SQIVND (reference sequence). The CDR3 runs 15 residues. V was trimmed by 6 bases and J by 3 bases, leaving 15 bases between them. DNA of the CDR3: TGTGCCAGTAGGGCCAGGGGCTTGGACAATCAGCCCCAGCATTTT. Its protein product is CASRARGLDNQPQHF.

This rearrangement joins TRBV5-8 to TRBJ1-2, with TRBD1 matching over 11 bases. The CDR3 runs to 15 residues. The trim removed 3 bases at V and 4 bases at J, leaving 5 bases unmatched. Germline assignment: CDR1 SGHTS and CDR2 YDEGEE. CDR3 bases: TGTGCCAGCAGCTACCGGGACAGGGGGTTCTATGGCTACACCTTC. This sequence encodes CASSYRDRGFYGYTF.

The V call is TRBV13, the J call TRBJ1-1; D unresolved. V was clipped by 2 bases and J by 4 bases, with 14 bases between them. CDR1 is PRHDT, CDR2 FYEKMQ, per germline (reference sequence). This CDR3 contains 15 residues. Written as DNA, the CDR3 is TGTGCCAGCAGCTTATATCAGGTATGGAGCACTGAAGCTTTCTTT. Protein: CASSLYQVWSTEAFF. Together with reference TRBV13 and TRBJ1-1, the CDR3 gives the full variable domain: AAGVIQSPRHLIKEKRETATLKCYPIPRHDTVYWYQQGPGQDPQFLISFYEKMQSDKGSIPDRFSAQQFSDYHSELNMSSLELGDSALYFCASSLYQVWSTEAFFGQGTRLTVV.

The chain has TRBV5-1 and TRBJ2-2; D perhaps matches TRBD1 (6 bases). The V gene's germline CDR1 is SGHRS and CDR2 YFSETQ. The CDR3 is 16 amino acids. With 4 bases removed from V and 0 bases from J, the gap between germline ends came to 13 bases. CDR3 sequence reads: CASSAIQGSNTGELFF. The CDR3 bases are TGCGCCAGCAGCGCTATACAGGGATCGAACACCGGGGAGCTGTTTTTT.

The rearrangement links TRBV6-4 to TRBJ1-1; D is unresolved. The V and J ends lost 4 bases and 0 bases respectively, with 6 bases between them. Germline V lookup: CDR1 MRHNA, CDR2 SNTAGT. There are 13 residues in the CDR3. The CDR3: CASSVKMNTEAFF. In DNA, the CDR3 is TGTGCCAGCAGTGTGAAAATGAACACTGAAGCTTTCTTT.

DNA for the CDR3: TGTGCCTGGAGTAAACAGAGGAACACTGAAGCTTTCTTT. This translates into CAWSKQRNTEAFF. The rearrangement uses TRBV30 and TRBJ1-1; D is ambiguous. CDR1 is GTSNPN, CDR2 SVGIG, per germline (reference sequence). V lost 2 bases and J lost 1, with 8 bases in between. There are 13 residues in the CDR3.

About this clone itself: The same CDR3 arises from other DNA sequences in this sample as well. The CDR3 spells CSVEDRQGRGYDYGYTF. CDR3 in DNA: TGCAGCGTTGAAGATCGTCAGGGGCGGGGGTATGACTATGGCTACACCTTC. The rearrangement links TRBV29-1 to TRBJ1-2, with D possibly matching TRBD1 (6 bases). This CDR3 contains 17 residues. Germline V lookup: CDR1 SQVTM, CDR2 ANQGSEA. V shed 0 bases and J shed 3 bases, with 20 bases lying between them.

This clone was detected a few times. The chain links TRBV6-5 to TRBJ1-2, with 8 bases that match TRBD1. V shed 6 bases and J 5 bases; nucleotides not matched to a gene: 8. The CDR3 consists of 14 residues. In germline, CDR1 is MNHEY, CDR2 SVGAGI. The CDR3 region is CASSPGQAFYGYTF. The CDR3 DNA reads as TGTGCCAGCAGCCCGGGACAGGCTTTTTATGGCTACACCTTC.

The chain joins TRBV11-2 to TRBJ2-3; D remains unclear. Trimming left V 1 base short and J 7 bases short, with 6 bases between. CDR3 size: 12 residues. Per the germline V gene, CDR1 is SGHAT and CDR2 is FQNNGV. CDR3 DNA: TGTGCCAGCAGCTTAGTTACAAATACGCAGTATTTT. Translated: CASSLVTNTQYF.

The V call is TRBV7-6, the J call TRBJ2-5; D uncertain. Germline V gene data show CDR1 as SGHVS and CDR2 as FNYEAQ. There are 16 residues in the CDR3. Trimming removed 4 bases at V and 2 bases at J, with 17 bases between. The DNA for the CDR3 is TGTGCCAGCAGCTGGAGTAACAGTCCCCCTCAAGAGACCCAGTACTTC. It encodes CASSWSNSPPQETQYF.

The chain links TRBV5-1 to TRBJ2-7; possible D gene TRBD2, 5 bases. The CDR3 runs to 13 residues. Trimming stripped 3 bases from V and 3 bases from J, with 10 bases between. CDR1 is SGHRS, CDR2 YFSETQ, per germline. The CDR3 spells CASSSSGNYEQYF. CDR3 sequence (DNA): TGCGCCAGCAGCTCCTCGGGAAACTACGAGCAGTACTTC.

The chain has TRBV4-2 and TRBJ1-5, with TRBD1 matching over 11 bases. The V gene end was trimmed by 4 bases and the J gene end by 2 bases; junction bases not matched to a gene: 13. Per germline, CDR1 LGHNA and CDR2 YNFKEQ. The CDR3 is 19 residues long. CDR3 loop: CASSPSGTGGFMGNQPQHF. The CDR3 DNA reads TGTGCCAGCAGCCCCTCCGGGACAGGGGGATTTATGGGCAATCAGCCCCAGCATTTT.

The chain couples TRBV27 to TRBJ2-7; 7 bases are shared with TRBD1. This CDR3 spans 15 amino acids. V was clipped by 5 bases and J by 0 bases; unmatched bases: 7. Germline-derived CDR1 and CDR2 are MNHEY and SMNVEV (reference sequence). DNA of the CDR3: TGTGCCAGCAGTCCCCAACAGGGGTTCTCCTACGAGCAGTACTTC. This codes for CASSPQQGFSYEQYF.

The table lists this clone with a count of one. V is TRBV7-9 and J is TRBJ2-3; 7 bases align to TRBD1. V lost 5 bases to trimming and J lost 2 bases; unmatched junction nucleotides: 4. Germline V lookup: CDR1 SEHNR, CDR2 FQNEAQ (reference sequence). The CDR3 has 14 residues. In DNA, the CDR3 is TGTGCCAGCAGCCTGACAGGGCACACAGATACGCAGTATTTT. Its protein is CASSLTGHTDTQYF.

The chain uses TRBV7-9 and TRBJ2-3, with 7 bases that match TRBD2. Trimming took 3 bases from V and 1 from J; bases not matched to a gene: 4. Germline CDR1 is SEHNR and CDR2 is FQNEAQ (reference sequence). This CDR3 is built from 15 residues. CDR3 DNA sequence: TGTGCCAGCAGCTTTGGTGCGGGAGGCACAGATACGCAGTATTTT. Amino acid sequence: CASSFGAGGTDTQYF.

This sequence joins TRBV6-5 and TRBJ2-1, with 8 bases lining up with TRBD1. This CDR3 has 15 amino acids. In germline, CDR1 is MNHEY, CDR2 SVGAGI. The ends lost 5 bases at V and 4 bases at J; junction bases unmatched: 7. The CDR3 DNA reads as TGTGCCAGCAGTCAACCGGGACAGGAATACAATGAGCAGTTCTTC. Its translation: CASSQPGQEYNEQFF.

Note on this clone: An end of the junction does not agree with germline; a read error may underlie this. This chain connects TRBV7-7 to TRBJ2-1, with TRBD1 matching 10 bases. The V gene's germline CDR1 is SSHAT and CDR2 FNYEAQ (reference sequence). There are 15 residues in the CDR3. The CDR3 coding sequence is TGTGCTAGCAGCTTAGGGGGGACAGGGGATGGTGAGCAGTTCTTC. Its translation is CASSLGGTGDGEQFF.